This T cell receptor beta chain derives from a study of shared clonotypes between healthy human individuals. TCRdb's copy holds only in-frame clones and misses some; the assay was immunoSEQ multiplex PCR. The table includes around 1.9 million clones, about 92% detected once. J gave up 0 bases and V 3 bases, and 5 bases lay outside the gene matches. Germline V gene lookup returns CDR1 WSHSY and CDR2 SAAADI. The CDR3 is made up of 16 amino acids. CD45RO-negative cells were positively selected for CCR7, leaving out terminally differentiated effector memory CD45RA+ cells. The rearrangement links TRBV10-2 to TRBJ1-2, with 9 positions matching TRBD1. The material sequenced was naive CD8+ T cells from PBMCs. This TCR was sampled from a man in his late teens or twenties in good health. Some clones in this sample may be carry-over from other donors' samples. CDR3 amino acids: CASSDATGGANYGYTF. The CDR3 bases are TGCGCCAGCAGTGACGCTACAGGGGGCGCTAACTATGGCTACACCTTC.